The T cell receptor (beta chain) described here comes from a study of cytomegalovirus exposure and HLA in healthy donors. Findings of the study overall: The only immune exposure information that was available was CMV serostatus.

Germline assignment: CDR1 SGHVS and CDR2 FNYEAQ. Between the trimmed V and J ends, which lost 0 bases and 4 bases, there was a span of 12 bases. The length of the CDR3 is 15 residues. This clone occurred a few times. Its antigen is unidentified. The PCR contained 60 Vbeta and 13 Jbeta primers. TCRdb's table, derived via immunoSEQ multiplex PCR, lists solely in-frame clones and lacks some. The sample includes roughly 120,000 clones, 65% to 75% seen only once; the top ten take 6.6%. The receptor was isolated from a man in his forties or fifties in good health and CMV-seropositive. The sample comprised PBMCs. The V call is TRBV7-6, the J call TRBJ1-2, with D unresolved. DNA of the CDR3: TGTGCCAGCAGCTTAGCGCTGACGGGTATCTATGGCTACACCTTC. Protein: CASSLALTGIYGYTF. Full variable domain (remainder filled in from reference TRBV7-6 and TRBJ1-2): GAGVSQSPRYKVTKRGQDVALRCDPISGHVSLYWYRQALGQGPEFLTYFNYEAQQDKSGLPNDRFSAERPEGSISTLTIQRTEQRDSAMYRCASSLALTGIYGYTFGSGTRLTVV.